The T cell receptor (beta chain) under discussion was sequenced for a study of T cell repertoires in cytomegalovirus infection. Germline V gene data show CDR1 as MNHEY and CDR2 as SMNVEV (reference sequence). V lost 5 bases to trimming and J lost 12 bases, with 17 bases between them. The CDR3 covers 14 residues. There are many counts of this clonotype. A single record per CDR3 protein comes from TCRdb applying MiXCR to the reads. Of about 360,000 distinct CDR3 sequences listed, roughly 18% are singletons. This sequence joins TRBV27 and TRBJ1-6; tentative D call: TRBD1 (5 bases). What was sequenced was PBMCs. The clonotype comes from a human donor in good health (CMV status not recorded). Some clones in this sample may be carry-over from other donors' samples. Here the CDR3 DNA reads TGTGCCAGCAGTCCGGGACCCCTAAGATTACCCCTCCACTTT. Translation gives CASSPGPLRLPLHF.